One T cell receptor beta chain is described in this entry. The antigen is unknown. The primer mix had 60 Vbeta and 13 Jbeta primers. Some clones are missing from TCRdb's copy, which holds only in-frame ones; the method was immunoSEQ multiplex PCR. The sample holds about 160,000 clones; about four fifths are singletons and the top ten take over 1.2%. The V gene lost 2 bases and the J gene lost 6 bases, with 7 bases spanning the gap. CDR1 is LNHDA and CDR2 is SQIVND in the germline V gene (reference sequence). The CDR3 loop spans 12 amino acids. The sample originates from a study of cytomegalovirus exposure and HLA in healthy donors. About the study: There were roughly 120 million unique TCR beta sequences, drawn from about 200 million T cells, in an earlier analysis.

Participants comprised healthy donors of bone marrow. Study-wide points: Within the data, a cluster of highly shared sequence variants was likely a sequencing artifact. Productive status was seen about 87% or about 30% of the time for most TCR beta V segments in an earlier analysis.

The chain has TRBV19 and TRBJ1-2, with D tentatively TRBD1 (5 bases). Sequencing was carried out using PBMCs. This TCR was sampled from a girl between 5 and 17 years old in good health and CMV-seropositive. The CDR3 loop reads CASSILGDGYTF. DNA of the CDR3: TGTGCCAGTAGTATATTAGGGGATGGCTACACCTTC.